These T cell receptor beta chains were read from a single sample in a study of cytomegalovirus exposure and HLA in healthy donors. The assay was immunoSEQ multiplex PCR, and TCRdb's table has in-frame clones only and misses some. This table has 99,000 or so clones, around 85% appearing once. Sequenced sample: PBMCs. Source of these receptors: a man in his thirties or forties in good health and CMV-seropositive. The CDR3 runs from the conserved cysteine through the conserved F or W. A D gene is named only where the DNA matches it firmly. Some rows mark clone size as missing; the rest say once, few, many or name a class of expanded clone.

TRBD1,TRBV6-5,-,TRBJ2-1,CASSYEGARDEQFF,TGTGCCAGCAGTTACGAGGGGGCAAGGGATGAGCAGTTCTTC
TRBD1,TRBV2,-,TRBJ1-1,CASRDRVRATEAFF,TGTGCCAGCAGGGACAGGGTGAGGGCCACTGAAGCTTTCTTT
-,TRBV6-5,-,TRBJ2-2,CASSYSWGEGTGELFF,TGTGCCAGCAGTTACTCCTGGGGGGAAGGCACCGGGGAGCTGTTTTTT
TRBD2,TRBV13,-,TRBJ2-3,CASSLSGGGTDTQYF,TGTGCCAGCAGCTTAAGCGGGGGGGGCACAGATACGCAGTATTTT
TRBD2,TRBV4-1,-,TRBJ2-1,CASSQGLAGDGTGNEQFF,TGCGCCAGCAGCCAAGGACTAGCGGGGGACGGTACAGGGAATGAGCAGTTCTTC
-,TRBV6-6,-,TRBJ2-3,CASSSEDTQYF,TGTGCCAGCAGTTCAGAAGATACGCAGTATTTT
TRBD1,TRBV6-5,-,TRBJ1-5,CASGTGGDSNQPQHF,TGTGCCAGTGGGACAGGGGGCGATAGCAATCAGCCCCAGCATTTT
-,TRBV5-4,-,TRBJ2-3,CASSLAGGRTDTQYF,TGTGCCAGCAGCTTGGCGGGGGGCCGCACAGATACGCAGTATTTT
TRBD1,TRBV7-2,-,TRBJ2-1,CASSFLSGTGYNEQFF,TGTGCCAGCAGCTTTTTGTCCGGGACAGGGTACAATGAGCAGTTCTTC
-,TRBV10-1,-,TRBJ1-5,CASSDSGSNQPQHF,TGCGCCAGCAGTGACTCGGGGAGCAATCAGCCCCAGCATTTT
-,TRBV6-6,-,TRBJ1-2,CASGQTAGYTF,TGTGCCAGCGGGCAAACAGCTGGCTACACCTTC
-,TRBV6-1,few,TRBJ2-6,CASSPGSSGANVLTF,TGTGCCAGCAGTCCCGGGAGCTCTGGGGCCAACGTCCTGACTTTC
-,TRBV9,-,TRBJ2-3,CASSVAEDTQYF,TGTGCCAGCAGCGTAGCCGAGGATACGCAGTATTTT
TRBD2,TRBV5-6,-,TRBJ2-5,CASSFAGGAGGQETQYF,TGTGCCAGCAGCTTTGCTGGGGGAGCGGGGGGCCAAGAGACCCAGTACTTC
-,TRBV4-3,-,TRBJ2-1,CASSQGALLGGHEQFF,TGCGCCAGCAGCCAAGGGGCACTCCTCGGGGGGCATGAGCAGTTCTTC
-,TRBV5-1,-,TRBJ2-6,CASSSTVVASGANVLTF,TGCGCCAGCAGCTCGACAGTGGTCGCTTCTGGGGCCAACGTCCTGACTTTC
TRBD1,TRBV15,-,TRBJ2-2,CATSRVGQGDTGELFF,TGTGCCACCAGCAGAGTAGGACAGGGAGATACCGGGGAGCTGTTTTTT
TRBD1,TRBV19,-,TRBJ1-5,CASSIDGQGNQPQHF,TGTGCCAGTAGTATAGACGGACAGGGCAATCAGCCCCAGCATTTT
TRBD1,TRBV5-1,-,TRBJ2-3,CASSLGTGIDTQYF,TGCGCCAGCAGCCTCGGGACAGGGATCGATACGCAGTATTTT
-,TRBV6-5,-,TRBJ1-6,CASSYREPIYNSPLHF,TGTGCCAGCAGTTACCGGGAACCTATCTATAATTCACCCCTCCACTTT
-,TRBV7-9,-,TRBJ1-2,CASSLANRRGYTF,TGTGCCAGCAGCTTAGCGAACAGACGAGGCTACACCTTC
TRBD1,TRBV2,-,TRBJ1-2,CASMREQGANYGYTF,TGTGCCAGCATGAGGGAGCAGGGGGCAAACTATGGCTACACCTTC
TRBD1,TRBV2,-,TRBJ1-5,CASDRVGGQPQHF,TGTGCCAGTGACAGGGTAGGGGGTCAGCCCCAGCATTTT
-,TRBV6-6,-,TRBJ2-1,CASSPQYNEQFF,TGTGCCAGCAGCCCTCAGTACAATGAGCAGTTCTTC
TRBD1,TRBV5-4,few,TRBJ2-1,CASSLNRGYNEQFF,TGTGCCAGCAGCTTGAACAGGGGATACAATGAGCAGTTCTTC
-,TRBV5-4,-,TRBJ2-7,CASSLAGRARYEQYF,TGTGCCAGCAGCTTGGCGGGCAGGGCGCGGTACGAGCAGTACTTC
TRBD1,TRBV5-4,-,TRBJ1-6,CASSLGRQGSSPLHF,TGTGCCAGCAGCTTGGGGAGACAGGGGTCTTCACCCCTCCACTTT
-,TRBV4-2,-,TRBJ2-5,CASSQDVPTGQETQYF,TGTGCCAGCAGCCAAGATGTTCCAACAGGCCAAGAGACCCAGTACTTC